This T cell receptor beta chain stems from a study of CD4 T cells in relation to SARS-CoV-2 and coronaviruses. The repertoire was sequenced with immunoSEQ multiplex PCR; TCRdb's copy has only in-frame clones and lacks some. Of 60,000 to 80,000 clones listed, around 87% are singletons. The unexposed donors gave CD4+ T cells in about 2010-2019, prior to COVID-19. Germline-derived CDR1 and CDR2 are SGDLS and YYNGEE. The CDR3 has 14 residues. Trimming took 4 bases from V and 6 from J, leaving 13 bases between them. Sequencing was performed on memory CD4+ T cells from PBMCs. This clonotype was sampled from a human donor in good health. The genes are TRBV9 and TRBJ2-2; D is possibly TRBD1 (5 bases). The CDR3 sequence is CASSPHQGPGELFF. The CDR3 DNA is TGTGCCAGCAGCCCACACCAGGGTCCCGGGGAGCTGTTTTTT.